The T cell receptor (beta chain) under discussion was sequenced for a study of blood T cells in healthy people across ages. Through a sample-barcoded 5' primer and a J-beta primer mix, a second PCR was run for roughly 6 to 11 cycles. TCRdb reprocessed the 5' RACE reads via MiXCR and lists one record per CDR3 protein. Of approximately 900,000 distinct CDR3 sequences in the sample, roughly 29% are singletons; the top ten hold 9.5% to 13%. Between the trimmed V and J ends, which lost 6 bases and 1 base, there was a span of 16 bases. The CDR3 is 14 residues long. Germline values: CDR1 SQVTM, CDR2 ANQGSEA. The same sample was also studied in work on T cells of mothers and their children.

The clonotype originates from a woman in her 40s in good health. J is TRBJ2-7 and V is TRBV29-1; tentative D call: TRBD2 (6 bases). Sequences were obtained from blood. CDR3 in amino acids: CSVSGEQASYEQYF. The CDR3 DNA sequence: TGCAGCGTCTCGGGGGAGCAGGCGTCCTACGAGCAGTACTTC.